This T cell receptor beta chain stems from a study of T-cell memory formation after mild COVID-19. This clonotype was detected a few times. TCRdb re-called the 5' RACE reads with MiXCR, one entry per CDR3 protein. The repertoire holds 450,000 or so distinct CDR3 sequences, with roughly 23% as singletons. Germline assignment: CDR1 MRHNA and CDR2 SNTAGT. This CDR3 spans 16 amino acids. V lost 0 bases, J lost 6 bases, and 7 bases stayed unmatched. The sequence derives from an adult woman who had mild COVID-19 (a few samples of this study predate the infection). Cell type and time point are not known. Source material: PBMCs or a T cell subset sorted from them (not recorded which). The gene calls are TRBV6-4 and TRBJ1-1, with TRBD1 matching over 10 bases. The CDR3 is CASSDSRRQGASEAFF. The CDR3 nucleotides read TGTGCCAGCAGTGACTCGCGAAGACAGGGGGCGTCTGAAGCTTTCTTT.